This T cell receptor beta chain was documented in a study of T cell responses to AZD1222 COVID-19 vaccine. General study results and limits: With two AZD1222 doses given, Spike-specific TCR breadth and depth both rose. Only a handful of people who got AZD1222 tested seropositive at baseline. White British donors predominated, females outnumbered males, and clonal diversity was possibly underestimated.

The method was immunoSEQ multiplex PCR; TCRdb's version includes in-frame clones alone and lacks a portion of them. The sample holds around 140,000 clones, 65% to 90% seen once. In the case of this clone: As yet, its antigen is unknown.

The sequenced sample was peripheral blood, obtained 28 days after the second dose of the MenACWY control vaccine. The receptor comes from an adult who received the MenACWY meningococcal vaccine as a control.

The CDR3, as DNA: TGTGCCAGCAGGGGACCGACAGGACCGCAGTTCTTC. Translated, it gives CASRGPTGPQFF. This chain uses TRBV6-5 with TRBJ2-1; D perhaps matches TRBD1 (6 bases). V was shortened by 6 bases and J by 12 bases, with 15 bases between the two germline ends. Germline CDR1 and CDR2: MNHEY and SVGAGI. CDR3 length: 12 amino acids.